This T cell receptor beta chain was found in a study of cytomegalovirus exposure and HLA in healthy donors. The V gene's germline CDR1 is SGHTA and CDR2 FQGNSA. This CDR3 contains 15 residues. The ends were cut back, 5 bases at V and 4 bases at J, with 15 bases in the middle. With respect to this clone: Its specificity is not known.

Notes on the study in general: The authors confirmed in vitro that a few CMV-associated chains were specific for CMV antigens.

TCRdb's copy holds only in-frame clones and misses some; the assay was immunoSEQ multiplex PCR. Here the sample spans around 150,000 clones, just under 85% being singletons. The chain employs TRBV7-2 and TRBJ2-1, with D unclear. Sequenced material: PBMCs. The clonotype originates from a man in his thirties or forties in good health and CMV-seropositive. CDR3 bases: TGTGCCAGCAGCCGAGGCGGCATTACTTACAATGAGCAGTTCTTC. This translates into CASSRGGITYNEQFF.